This T cell receptor beta chain comes out of a study of OX40 agonist ivuxolimab in advanced cancers. Study-wide context: The diagnoses of dose-escalation patients were hepatocellular carcinoma, melanoma, renal cell or head and neck cancer. Study observations and caveats: CD8+ T cells were the subset that, on average, had more expanded clones than CD4+.

Sequencing used immunoSEQ multiplex PCR; TCRdb keeps in-frame clones, though not all of them. The sample carries 55,000 to 70,000 clones, about 82% recorded once. V lost 5 bases, J lost 1 base, and 7 bases stayed unmatched. The CDR3 is 15 amino acids. The germline gives CDR1 SNHLY, CDR2 FYNNEI. About this clone: Its antigen remains unidentified.

The rearrangement uses TRBV2 and TRBJ1-2; 7 nucleotides align to TRBD1. The starting material was CD4+ or CD8+ T cells sorted from blood, obtained in a trial of the OX40 agonist ivuxolimab. The TCR was taken from an adult with an advanced solid tumor such as melanoma, head and neck, liver or kidney cancer. The CDR3 region is CASSPGTALNYGYTF. For the CDR3, the DNA is TGTGCCAGCAGTCCAGGGACAGCACTTAACTATGGCTACACCTTC.